This TCR beta chain was identified in a study of CD8 T cells in ankylosing spondylitis. Using quantitative 5'-RACE with molecular barcodes, the authors made TCR beta libraries. Via MiXCR, TCRdb re-called the 5' RACE reads, giving one row per CDR3 protein. This sample yields 100,000 to 150,000 distinct CDR3 sequences, of which roughly 9% are seen a single time; roughly 3.3% belongs to the top ten. A word on this clonotype: Its antigen is not identified.

Study-wide points: One TCR beta motif, made up of several highly homologous variants, appeared characteristic of ankylosing spondylitis blood. The disease-linked clones had a CD8+ phenotype and low blood frequencies.

The V end was cut by 3 bases, the J end by 0 bases, with 12 bases between. Germline V gene lookup returns CDR1 DFQATT and CDR2 SNEGSKA (reference sequence). The CDR3 sequence is 15 residues long. The chain combines TRBV20-1 with TRBJ2-1, with D hard to call. The sequencing input was blood, either unsorted or a sorted T cell fraction (not recorded which). This clonotype originated in a male donor with ankylosing spondylitis or in good health (not recorded which). The DNA for the CDR3 is TGCAGTGCTAGCAGTAGTGCGATCTCCTACAATGAGCAGTTCTTC. Its protein is CSASSSAISYNEQFF.